In this sample, the clone carrying this T cell receptor beta chain turned up a few times. Its antigen is not identified. The record originates from a study of cytomegalovirus exposure and HLA in healthy donors. Study-level points and caveats: According to a subsequent analysis, TCR clusters from the first cohort were inclined to appear together in the roughly 130 validation repertoires. As confirmed in vitro, a few CMV-associated chains were specific for CMV antigens.

Profiling relied on immunoSEQ multiplex PCR, and the TCRdb table lists in-frame clones only, not all of them. The table shows 150,000 to 200,000 clones, with around 86% occurring only once. Germline V gene lookup returns CDR1 ENHRY and CDR2 SYGVKD. V was pared by 0 bases and J by 4 bases, with 6 bases between. The CDR3 is 13 amino acids. The source is a young woman in good health and CMV-seronegative. Material: PBMCs. This rearrangement joins TRBV10-3 to TRBJ1-2, with no clear D. CDR3 protein: CAISESTSYGYTF. CDR3 DNA: TGTGCCATCAGTGAGTCGACATCCTATGGCTACACCTTC.